This TCR beta chain derives from a study of blood T cell repertoires in COVID-19. Generated by immunoSEQ multiplex PCR, the TCRdb table keeps only in-frame clones and is missing some. The data show some 180,000 clones, with approximately 86% seen just once and 2.5% to 3% held by the top ten. J gave up 6 bases and V 4 bases, and 20 bases lay outside the gene matches. The CDR3 consists of 18 residues. The Seattle patients joined while their infection was active and were tracked longitudinally afterward. This TCR was recovered from a woman of 80 years or more with COVID-19, enrolled during active disease. The chain links TRBV5-3 to TRBJ2-3; 7 nucleotides agree with TRBD2. TRBV5-3 is designated an ORF whose function remains uncertain. Material for sequencing was peripheral blood. The CDR3, as DNA: TGTGCCAGAAGCGTTCTTTTCCCCTCCCTAGCGGTGGCGGATACGCAGTATTTT. Translation: CARSVLFPSLAVADTQYF.